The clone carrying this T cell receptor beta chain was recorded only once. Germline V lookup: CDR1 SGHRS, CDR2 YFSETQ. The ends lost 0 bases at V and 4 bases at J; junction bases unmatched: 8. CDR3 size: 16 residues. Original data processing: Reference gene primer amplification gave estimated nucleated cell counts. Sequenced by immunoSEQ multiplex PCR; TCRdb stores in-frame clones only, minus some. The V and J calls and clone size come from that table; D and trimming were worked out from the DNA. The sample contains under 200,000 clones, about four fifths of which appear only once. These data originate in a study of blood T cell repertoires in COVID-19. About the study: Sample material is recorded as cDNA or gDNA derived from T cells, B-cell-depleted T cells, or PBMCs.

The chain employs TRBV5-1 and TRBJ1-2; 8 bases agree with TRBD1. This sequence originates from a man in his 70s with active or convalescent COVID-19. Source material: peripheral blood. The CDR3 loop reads CASSLVLAGGGYGYTF. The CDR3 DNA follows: TGCGCCAGCAGCTTGGTCCTCGCAGGGGGCGGCTATGGCTACACCTTC.